This T cell receptor beta chain stems from a study of cytomegalovirus exposure and HLA in healthy donors (dated by TCRdb to the late 2010s). Background on the whole study: An earlier analysis of roughly 570 of the donors reported approximately 300 Gb of sequence data and 117 million unique TCR beta sequences obtained from around 180 million T cells. HLA typing included class I and class II loci at four-digit resolution. Every repertoire in the discovery cohort had been generated on one and the same sequencing platform. Because of strong linkage in the cohort, four to six DR-DQ haplotypes were treated as single units for association and clustering. The number of donors typed differed by locus, with 629-630 for A, B, C, DRB1 and DQB1, over 500 for DQA1, about 610 for DPA1, and some 470 for DPB1. Alongside the repertoire data, information on donor age, sex, ethnicity and CMV serostatus was compiled. A later analysis re-analyzed previously published TCR beta repertoires from roughly 630 donors and added high-resolution HLA genotyping to study TCR occurrence patterns. In the later analysis, no new phenotypic data were used to find candidate immune exposures; instead, reliance was placed on TCR beta sequences and their occurrence across donors. High-throughput TCR immunosequencing, statistical association of individual TCRs with disease status, and machine learning were combined to predict cytomegalovirus infection status. Among the roughly 400 genotyped donors, about 83% belonged to the genetic ancestry cluster associated with self-reported Caucasian donors. A later genetic analysis took genome-wide SNP genotypes for about 55% of the 666 donors and used that subset as a discovery cohort. The study profiled the T cell repertoires of hundreds of subjects by immunosequencing and related them to cytomegalovirus serostatus. The aim of the study was to test whether cataloging public T cell receptors could identify signatures of past pathogen exposure. To decide whether each TCR beta V gene segment behaved as functional or pseudogenic, an earlier analysis of over 500 of the donors relied on high-throughput TCR beta sequencing. Among roughly 400 genotyped donors of the cohort, an average of about 240,000 unique TCR beta nucleotide sequences was sequenced per donor, of which 15% to 20% were non-productive. An early release that covered around 590 HLA-typed donors contained about 290 gigabases of sequencing data and 70 million to 100 million unique TCR sequences. A separate validation cohort of roughly 130 different subjects was used in addition to the approximately 670-subject first cohort. The full study reports these points: Compared with equally common non-associated chains, HLA-associated TCR beta chains in a later analysis were more clonally expanded and had lower generation probabilities. A total of 164 TCR beta chains were listed by the study as associated with cytomegalovirus. CMV serostatus was the only immune exposure information available for the cohort. The presence/absence analyses assumed that sequencing depth was roughly uniform across donors, and that assumption may not be true. A later analysis reported that several top co-occurrence clusters appeared linked to parvovirus B19, influenza, CMV and Epstein-Barr virus. Broadly in line with IMGT annotations, most TCR beta V segments showed up in productive rearrangements about 87% or about 30% of the time in an earlier analysis of several hundred of the donors. At a false discovery rate of 0.05, a later analysis linked 15,000 to 20,000 TCR beta sequences to specific HLA alleles. A few of the identified cytomegalovirus-associated TCR beta chains were confirmed in vitro to be specific for cytomegalovirus antigens. In a later analysis, TCR association rates were found to vary across HLA loci, with the most associated TCRs seen for DRB1 alleles and the fewest for HLA-C alleles. In a later genetic analysis, a missense DCLRE1C variant was associated with V-gene and J-gene trimming of TCR beta chains, and the association was replicated in an independent cohort. A further reported finding was that TCR beta sequences accurately predicted the HLA-A and HLA-B alleles for most subjects in the first cohort. The sequencing pipeline was judged likely to have produced a cluster of highly shared sequence variants as a technical artifact. Some IMGT-functional V segments, including TRBV6-2 and TRBV6-3, could not be distinguished by the 87-base-pair reads and were therefore excluded. In a later genetic analysis, fewer N-insertions in productive TCRs were reported among donors in an Asian-associated ancestry cluster than the approximately 710-donor mean. Because HLA typing was unavailable for some donors at each locus, only the typed subset was used in association tests. The cohort was sequenced for TCR beta chains only, and without alpha or paired-chain data the features that could be detected were limited. According to a later analysis, most CMV-associated TCR beta chains appeared to be HLA-restricted, and the HLA associations seemed to be driven largely by CMV exposure. Correlated functional status among segregating V segments might reflect linkage disequilibrium, but an unknown experimental factor could not be ruled out. Assigning TCR associations to individual alleles was difficult when HLA alleles, especially DR and DQ, strongly co-occurred. According to the authors, the approach could potentially be generalized to other disease states and immunological phenotypes. Most TCR sequences were observed very rarely across donors, whereas some public TCRs were present in many individuals. Cytomegalovirus status was reported to be diagnosed by the classifier with high specificity and sensitivity in both the original and validation cohorts. The earlier analysis of 587 of the donors excluded 15 to 20 rarely observed V segments, including chromosome 9 orphons, because counts were too low.

The cohort was made up of about 670 healthy bone marrow donors. All cohort members were sampled while nominally healthy, although unrecorded immune exposures were likely present. The donor tested CMV seronegative, placing the donor among the roughly 400 seronegative members of the cohort. A peripheral blood sample was collected from each donor, and TCR beta sequencing was performed on peripheral blood mononuclear cells. The Qiagen DNeasy Blood Extraction Kit was used to extract genomic DNA from the blood cell samples. The CDR3 contains 13 residues, cysteine and phenylalanine counted. This entry keeps only the CDR3 DNA: 39 bases, framed from base 1. The CDR1 and CDR2 encoded by the germline V gene (reference sequence) are MNHEY and SMNVEV. Relative to germline, V is 3 bases shorter and J is 1 base shorter, with 6 bases between their ends. Libraries were built with the immunoSEQ multiplex PCR assay. A mixture of 60 forward primers for TCR Vbeta segments and 13 reverse primers for TCR Jbeta segments was used in the multiplex PCR. Amplification of the CDR3 region of rearranged TCR beta genes was performed with a multiplex PCR assay on genomic DNA. The amplified TCR beta libraries were sequenced on the Illumina HiSeq System as 87-base-pair reads. From the authors' description of their analysis: A later analysis tallied 70 million to 100 million unique TCR beta chains across the 550 to 850 repertoires, and some 10 million of those chains were shared by two or more donors. Raw reads were error-corrected and collapsed into unique sequences by a nearest-neighbor algorithm in which closely related sequences were merged to remove PCR and sequencing errors. Alignment of CDR3 sequences to IMGT reference sequences was used to assign V, D and J gene segments. For a sequence to be retained, at least a six-nucleotide match to both a V gene segment and a J gene segment was required. Rearrangements were called productive when the CDR3 lacked stop codons and stayed in frame with V and J; all others were non-productive. CDR3 was defined according to IMGT convention as the region running from the second conserved V-encoded cysteine to the conserved J-encoded phenylalanine. The earlier analysis of about 640 of the donors excluded any sequence lacking an unambiguous match to a single V gene segment. In an earlier analysis of several hundred of the donors, a V segment was called functional when productive rearrangements were above 56.7%, and segregating when the standard deviation between donors exceeded 5%. To diagnose cytomegalovirus status from the catalog of TCR beta chain sequences, a statistical classification framework was built. In a later analysis, V and J genes were assigned by comparing TCR nucleotide sequences against IMGT/GENE-DB human TR gene sequences. A later analysis assigned CDR3 sequences and most-parsimonious VDJ recombination scenarios with the TCRdist pipeline. In a later analysis, each TCR beta chain was defined by its CDR3 amino acid sequence together with its V-gene family, and reads without a unique V-gene family were excluded. To address suspected cross-contamination and a sequencing artifact, a later analysis removed around 590 highly shared, low-generation-probability nucleotide sequences. In a later analysis, a clonal expansion index was calculated for each public chain from normalized within-repertoire ranks of inferred template counts. Generation probabilities in a later analysis came from a VDJ recombination model fitted to out-of-frame rearrangements, and those results were checked against IGoR. In a later analysis, hypergeometric tests were used to score TCR-TCR, TCR-HLA and TCR-CMV co-occurrence, with a repertoire-size bias correction applied to TCR pairs. To estimate false discovery rates, a later analysis permuted the HLA or CMV assignments 20 times. In a later analysis, co-occurring TCRs were grouped using DBSCAN, and TCRdist sequence similarity was added for clustering within HLA-allele-positive subsets. Repertoires with fewer than 30,000 or more than 120,000 public chains, plus five repertoires with anomalous nucleotide sharing, were excluded from co-occurrence clustering. TCRdb took over this immuneACCESS table, retaining in-frame rearrangements with V and J assigned. Such tables are incomplete; in checked studies, under half of the missing clones stem from an unresolved V gene, and the remainder is unexplained. That table is the source of V, J and clone size, and D and trimming were worked out from the DNA. The sample yields about 150,000 clones; 84% were counted once. Roughly 2.7% of the sample comes from the top ten.

Points on this clone: Its antigen is unknown. No clone much larger than this one lies a single base away; base qualities are absent.

The sequence joins TRBV27 to TRBJ1-1, with the D gene uncertain. This TCR came from a boy under 10 years old in good health and CMV-seronegative. Sequenced input: PBMCs. CDR3 region: CASSFKPNTEAFF. The DNA sequence is given as TGTGCCAGCAGTTTCAAGCCGAACACTGAAGCTTTCTTT.